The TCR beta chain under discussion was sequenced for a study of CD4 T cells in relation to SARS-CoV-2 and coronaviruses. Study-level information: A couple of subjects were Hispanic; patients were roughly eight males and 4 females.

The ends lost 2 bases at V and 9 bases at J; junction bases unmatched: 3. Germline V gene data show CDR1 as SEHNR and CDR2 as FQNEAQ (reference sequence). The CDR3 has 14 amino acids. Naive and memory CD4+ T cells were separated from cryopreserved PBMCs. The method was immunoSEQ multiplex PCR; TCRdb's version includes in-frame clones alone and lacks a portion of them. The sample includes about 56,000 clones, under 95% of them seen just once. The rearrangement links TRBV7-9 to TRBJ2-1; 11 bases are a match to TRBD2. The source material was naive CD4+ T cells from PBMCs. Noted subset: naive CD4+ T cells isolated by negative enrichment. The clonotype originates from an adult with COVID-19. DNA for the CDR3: TGTGCCAGCAGCTTATCTCTAGCGGGAGGTGAGCAGTTCTTC. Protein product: CASSLSLAGGEQFF. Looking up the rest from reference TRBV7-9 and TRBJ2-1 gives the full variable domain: DTGVSQNPRHKITKRGQNVTFRCDPISEHNRLYWYRQTLGQGPEFLTYFQNEAQLEKSRLLSDRFSAERPKGSFSTLEIQRTEQGDSAMYLCASSLSLAGGEQFFGPGTRLTVL.